The rows below give T cell receptor beta chains drawn from one sample of a study of cytomegalovirus exposure and HLA in healthy donors. Assay: immunoSEQ multiplex PCR; the TCRdb copy retains only in-frame clones and omits some. The sample has nearly 110,000 clones, about 85% seen once. The sequenced sample was PBMCs. These receptors were obtained from a man aged 30 to 39 in good health and CMV-seronegative. The CDR3 runs from the conserved cysteine through the conserved F or W. The D gene is left open where the match is weak. Clone size, where shown, is once, few, many, or a class for clones that have expanded.

v_gene	d_gene	abundance	j_gene	CDR3nt	CDR3aa
TRBV5-8	TRBD2	-	TRBJ2-5	TGTGCCAGCAGCGGTGAGGGAAGCGGGGGTTTTGTAACCCAGTACTTC	CASSGEGSGGFVTQYF
TRBV6-5	-	-	TRBJ1-1	TGTGCCAGCAGTCCGCCCGGGGTTGGGACTGAAGCTTTCTTC	CASSPPGVGTEAFF
TRBV6-1	TRBD2	-	TRBJ2-2	TGTGCCAGCAGTCGGACTAGCGGGAGCCCCGGGGAGCTGTTTTTT	CASSRTSGSPGELFF
TRBV5-1	TRBD1	-	TRBJ1-1	TGCGCCAGCAGTTTGGACAGGGGGCCGGGTGACACTGAAGCTTTCTTT	CASSLDRGPGDTEAFF
TRBV27	-	-	TRBJ1-6	TGTGCCAGCAGCATAGACAGGCTGAATTCACCCCTCCACTTT	CASSIDRLNSPLHF
TRBV15	-	few	TRBJ1-1	TGTGCCACCAGCAGTAGGGGGACGCTGAACACTGAAGCTTTCTTT	CATSSRGTLNTEAFF
TRBV5-5	TRBD2	-	TRBJ2-7	TGTGCCAGCAGCTGGGTGGGAGCGGGGGCCGCCTACGAGCAGTACTTC	CASSWVGAGAAYEQYF
TRBV6-4	TRBD1	-	TRBJ2-4	TGTGCCAGCAGTGACCCTAATCGCGACAGGGAGGCCAAAAACATTCAGTACTTC	CASSDPNRDREAKNIQYF
TRBV6-5	TRBD2	-	TRBJ2-1	TGTGCCAGCAGTTACTTGACTAGCGGGGGGAGTGAGCAGTTCTTC	CASSYLTSGGSEQFF
TRBV7-9	-	-	TRBJ1-1	TGTGCCAGCAGCTTAGACAGGTTGAACACTGAAGCTTTCTTT	CASSLDRLNTEAFF
TRBV30	-	-	TRBJ1-6	TGTGCCTGGACCAACGGGGGGAATTCACCCCTCCACTTT	CAWTNGGNSPLHF
TRBV27	-	-	TRBJ1-1	TGTGCCAGCAGTCCACAGTGGAACACTGAAGCTTTCTTT	CASSPQWNTEAFF
TRBV27	TRBD2	-	TRBJ2-1	TGTGCCAGCAGTGCTGGACTAGCGGGAGATGAGCAGTTCTTC	CASSAGLAGDEQFF
TRBV6-5	TRBD1	-	TRBJ2-7	TGTGCCAGCAGACAGACAGGGGGCGAGTACGAGCAGTACTTC	CASRQTGGEYEQYF
TRBV7-8	-	few	TRBJ1-6	TGTGCCAGCAGCTCCCGACAGAGCTCCTATAATTCACCCCTCCACTTT	CASSSRQSSYNSPLHF
TRBV18	TRBD2	-	TRBJ2-7	TGTGCCAGCTCGCCTACTAGCGGCCACTCCTACGAGCAGTACTTC	CASSPTSGHSYEQYF
TRBV5-1	-	once	TRBJ2-7	TGCGCCAGCAGCTTATGGCGGGGCGGACGGGACGAGCAGTACTTC	CASSLWRGGRDEQYF
TRBV9	TRBD1	-	TRBJ1-1	TGTGCCAGCAGCGTAACAGGGGTTACTGAAGCTTTCTTT	CASSVTGVTEAFF
TRBV30	-	once	TRBJ2-2	TGTGCCTGGAGTGTTTCTAGAGGGAACACCGGGGAGCTGTTTTTT	CAWSVSRGNTGELFF
TRBV6-5	-	once	TRBJ2-4	TGTGCCAGCAGGTACAGGGAGGGTAACATTCAGTACTTC	CASRYREGNIQYF
TRBV20-1	-	-	TRBJ1-2	TGCAGTGCCCAGACAGAGTATGGCTACACCTTC	CSAQTEYGYTF
TRBV7-7	TRBD2	-	TRBJ2-3	TGTGCTAGCAGCACGGGGGGACCCGGGACGCAGTATTTT	CASSTGGPGTQYF
TRBV6-5	-	-	TRBJ1-5	TGTGCCAGCAGTTCCGACAGAGCCCACAATCAGCCCCAGCATTTT	CASSSDRAHNQPQHF
TRBV6-5	-	-	TRBJ2-7	TGTGCCAGCAGAGTCAACAGGGAACTTTACGAGCAGTACTTC	CASRVNRELYEQYF
TRBV7-9	TRBD1	-	TRBJ2-1	TGTGCCAGCGACGGACAGGCCTACAATGAGCAGTTCTTC	CASDGQAYNEQFF
TRBV29-1	-	-	TRBJ2-5	TGCAGCGCGAACGCCCGGGGACTCCTAAGGGGAGAGACCCAGTACTTC	CSANARGLLRGETQYF
TRBV7-8	-	once	TRBJ1-5	TGTGCCAGCAGCTCACGATCGGGACAAAAGCATTTT	CASSSRSGQKHF
TRBV5-1	-	-	TRBJ1-1	TGCGCCAGCAGAACTGCCGGGGGGCCTGAAGCTTTCTTT	CASRTAGGPEAFF
TRBV6-5	-	few	TRBJ1-5	TGTGCCAGTCGAATAGATAGCAATCAGCCCCAGCATTTT	CASRIDSNQPQHF
TRBV15	TRBD1	-	TRBJ1-2	TGTGCCACCAGCAGAAACAGGGGGGACTATGGCTACACCTTC	CATSRNRGDYGYTF
TRBV6-4	-	-	TRBJ2-3	TGTGCCAGCAGTGACTCGAGGATGGGGGACACCACAGATACGCAGTATTTT	CASSDSRMGDTTDTQYF
TRBV5-1	TRBD2	-	TRBJ2-3	TGCGCCAGCAGCCGGCGGGGGGACACAGATACGCAGTATTTT	CASSRRGDTDTQYF
TRBV6-5	-	medium-sized	TRBJ1-2	TGTGCCAGCAGTGGCCGGGGGGTTGGGGGTGGCTACACCTTC	CASSGRGVGGGYTF
TRBV7-2	TRBD1	-	TRBJ2-7	TGTGCCAGCAGCAACCGGGACAGGAGATCCTACGAGCAGTACTTC	CASSNRDRRSYEQYF